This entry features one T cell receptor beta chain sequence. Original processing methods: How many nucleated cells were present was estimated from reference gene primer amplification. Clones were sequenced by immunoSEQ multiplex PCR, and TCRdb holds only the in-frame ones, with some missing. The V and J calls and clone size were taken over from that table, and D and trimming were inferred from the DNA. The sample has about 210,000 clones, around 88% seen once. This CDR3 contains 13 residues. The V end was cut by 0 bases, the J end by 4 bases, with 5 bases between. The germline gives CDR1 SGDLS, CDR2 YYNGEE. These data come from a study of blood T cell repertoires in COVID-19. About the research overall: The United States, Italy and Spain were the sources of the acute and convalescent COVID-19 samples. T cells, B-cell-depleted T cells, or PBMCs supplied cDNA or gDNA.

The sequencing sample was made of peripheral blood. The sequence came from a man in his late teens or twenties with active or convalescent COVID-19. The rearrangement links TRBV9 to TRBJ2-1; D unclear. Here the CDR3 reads CASSVDQYNEQFF. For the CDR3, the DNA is TGTGCCAGCAGCGTAGATCAGTACAATGAGCAGTTCTTC.